This TCR beta chain was recorded in a study of cytomegalovirus exposure and HLA in healthy donors. With 60 Vbeta and 13 Jbeta primers, the PCR was carried out. Assay used: immunoSEQ multiplex PCR; TCRdb lists only in-frame clones, some missing. This sample's table has 200,000 or so clones. CDR3 size: 14 residues. Trimming removed 4 bases at V and 7 bases at J, with 18 bases between. Germline CDR1 and CDR2: SGHNT and YYREEE (reference sequence). Study conclusions and caveats: It was fewer than 200 TCR beta chains that were listed as cytomegalovirus-associated. It has been reported that TCR beta sequences accurately predicted the HLA-A and HLA-B alleles of most subjects.

About this clone itself: Its target is not known.

Donors in the study were healthy people who gave bone marrow. The V and J genes are TRBV5-4 and TRBJ2-7, with D maybe TRBD1 (6 bases). The TCR originated in a boy younger than 18 in good health and CMV-seronegative. The sequenced sample consisted of PBMCs. CDR3 protein: CASSPGTGQREQYF. The CDR3 DNA reads TGTGCCAGCAGCCCCGGAACAGGGCAGAGGGAGCAGTACTTC.